This TCR beta chain was observed in a study of shared clonotypes between healthy human individuals. Study-wide results and limits: A generally larger estimated richness was seen in naive subsets than in memory subsets. Clonotypes shared by all four sorted-subset donors had higher generation probabilities than non-shared clonotypes.

This was a deep-level run. Profiling relied on immunoSEQ multiplex PCR, and the TCRdb table lists in-frame clones only, not all of them. The table records over a million clones, under 80% of them present only once. V shed 6 bases, J shed 8 bases, and the junction held 11 bases outside the gene matches. This CDR3 is 14 amino acids long. Germline CDR1 reads MNHNY; CDR2 reads SVGAGI (reference sequence). Points on this clone: Antigen: not known.

The specimen sequenced was memory CD4+ T cells sorted from blood. Subset indicated: CD45RA-negative fraction. V usage is TRBV6-6 and J usage is TRBJ1-2, with 8 bases aligning to TRBD1. This sequence was found in a young man in good health. The CDR3 region has the DNA TGTGCCAGCAGGAAAAGGGACAGGCCCTCGGGCTACACCTTC. Translated: CASRKRDRPSGYTF.